A single TCR beta chain is shown here with its context. V shed 0 bases and J 3 bases; nucleotides not matched to a gene: 4. Germline V CDR1 and CDR2: SGHRS, YFSETQ. The CDR3 runs to 16 residues. The assay was immunoSEQ multiplex PCR, and TCRdb's table has in-frame clones only and misses some. This sample has 35,000 to 50,000 clones; roughly nine tenths occur once, and the top ten carry over 12%. The source of the sample is a study of lymphopenia after photon versus proton radiotherapy. This sequence joins TRBV5-1 and TRBJ2-1, with 9 bases fitting TRBD2. Sequences were derived from peripheral blood, sampled from a patient treated with photon-based radiotherapy. The sequence was obtained from a man in his sixties with cholangiocarcinoma. CDR3 region: CASSLAASGIYNEQFF. CDR3 nucleotides: TGCGCCAGCAGCTTGGCCGCTAGCGGGATCTACAATGAGCAGTTCTTC.